A single sample is the source of the 23 T cell receptor beta chains below, sequenced in a study of shared clonotypes between healthy human individuals. Sequencing used immunoSEQ multiplex PCR; TCRdb keeps in-frame clones, though not all of them. The table records some 2,000,000 clones, 85% to 95% of them present only once. Sequenced: naive CD4+ T cells sorted from blood. The subset: CD45RA+ positively selected. These receptors came from a man aged 18-30 years in good health.

The rearrangement links TRBV10-2 to TRBJ1-5; no clear D. Germline-derived CDR1 and CDR2 are WSHSY and SAAADI. The V end was cut by 1 base, the J end by 4 bases, with 5 bases between. CDR3 length: 13 residues. The CDR3 DNA reads as TGCGCCAGCAGTGAGTGGGAAAATCAGCCCCAGCATTTT. Its protein product is CASSEWENQPQHF.

The gene calls are TRBV2 and TRBJ1-4; unclear D gene. Per germline, CDR1 SNHLY and CDR2 FYNNEI. The CDR3 runs 15 residues. V was pared by 6 bases and J by 7 bases, with 18 bases between. CDR3 loop: CASSSDLGGSEKLFF. Here the CDR3 DNA reads TGTGCCAGCAGCAGCGACTTAGGAGGGAGTGAAAAACTGTTTTTT. Combining the CDR3 with reference TRBV2 and TRBJ1-4 gives the whole variable domain EPEVTQTPSHQVTQMGQEVILRCVPISNHLYFYWYRQILGQKVEFLVSFYNNEISEKSEIFDDQFSVERPDGSNFTLKIRSTKLEDSAMYFCASSSDLGGSEKLFFGSGTQLSVL.

The chain carries TRBV7-2 and TRBJ2-1, with 10 positions matching TRBD2. The CDR3 runs to 18 residues. V lost 6 bases, J lost 4 bases, and 15 bases stayed unmatched. CDR1 is SGHTA, CDR2 FQGNSA, per germline. This chain's CDR3 is CASRRTSGGGNPYNEQFF. CDR3 nucleotide sequence: TGTGCCAGCAGGCGGACTAGCGGCGGGGGGAATCCGTACAATGAGCAGTTCTTC.

This clone was seen repeatedly, ten times or more. The rearrangement uses TRBV5-1 and TRBJ1-2; no definite D call. Trimming left V 4 bases short and J 3 bases short, with 16 bases between. The CDR3 contains 15 residues. In germline, CDR1 is SGHRS, CDR2 YFSETQ. CDR3 bases: TGCGCCAGCAGCCCCGTTGCGGGAGTTGACTATGGCTACACCTTC. Protein sequence: CASSPVAGVDYGYTF.

In regard to this clone: Within the sample, other DNA sequences also encode this same CDR3. V is TRBV18 and J is TRBJ2-2; D uncertain. V was trimmed by 1 base and J by 4 bases, leaving 4 bases between them. CDR3 length: 13 residues. Looked up from germline, CDR1 is KGHSH and CDR2 is LQKENI. CDR3 in amino acids: CASSPRGTGELFF. CDR3 sequence (DNA): TGTGCCAGCTCACCACGGGGCACCGGGGAGCTGTTTTTT.

The chain carries TRBV10-2 and TRBJ1-4, with TRBD1 as a possible D gene (6 bases). From germline, CDR1 is WSHSY and CDR2 SAAADI. V was cut by 10 bases and J by 11 bases, with 17 bases left in between. The CDR3 has 12 amino acids. The CDR3 here is CATSPAGDKLFF. CDR3 DNA: TGCGCCACCTCTCCGGCAGGGGATAAACTGTTTTTT.

The gene calls are TRBV7-2 and TRBJ1-3, with no clear D. V lost 1 base to trimming and J lost 0 bases, with 7 bases between them. The CDR3 loop spans 15 amino acids. The germline CDR1 and CDR2 sequences are SGHTA and FQGNSA. The CDR3: CASSLDNSSGNTIYF. The CDR3 DNA is TGTGCCAGCAGCTTAGACAACAGCTCTGGAAACACCATATATTTT.

The chain links TRBV30 to TRBJ2-3; 7 nucleotides line up with TRBD2. The trim removed 0 bases at V and 2 bases at J, leaving 5 bases unmatched. Per germline, CDR1 GTSNPN and CDR2 SVGIG (reference sequence). This CDR3 comprises 15 residues. The CDR3: CAWSVLALFTDTQYF. The CDR3 nucleotides read TGTGCCTGGAGTGTACTAGCGCTCTTCACAGATACGCAGTATTTT. The variable domain in full, with the rest retrieved from reference TRBV30 and TRBJ2-3, is SQTIHQWPATLVQPVGSPLSLECTVEGTSNPNLYWYRQAAGRGLQLLFYSVGIGQISSEVPQNLSASRPQDRQFILSSKKLLLSDSGFYLCAWSVLALFTDTQYFGPGTRLTVL.

A word on this clone: A much larger clonotype is one base distant, so this may be a read error. In the same sample, other DNA sequences code for this CDR3. The chain recombines TRBV7-2 with TRBJ2-7; no reliable D call. Germline V gene sequence: CDR1 SGHTA, CDR2 FQGNSA. The CDR3 totals 12 residues. V lost 0 bases and J lost 2, with 2 bases in between. The CDR3 DNA reads as TGTGCCAGCAGCTTAGCCCCCTACGAGCAGTACTTC. Its protein is CASSLAPYEQYF.

The genes are TRBV30 and TRBJ1-5, with a tentative D call TRBD1 (5 bases). This CDR3 region has 13 residues. The V gene's germline CDR1 is GTSNPN and CDR2 SVGIG (reference sequence). V lost 1 base and J 6 bases, leaving 10 bases between the germline ends. CDR3 amino acids: CAWSGPGIQPQHF. The CDR3 DNA follows: TGTGCCTGGAGTGGGCCAGGGATTCAGCCCCAGCATTTT.

The rearrangement links TRBV5-6 to TRBJ1-2; D uncertain. Trimming left V 0 bases short and J 4 bases short, with 13 bases between. The V gene's germline CDR1 is SGHDT and CDR2 YYEEEE. CDR3 length equals 15 residues. CDR3 DNA: TGTGCCAGCAGCTTGGCGTTAGCTCCCGGCTATGGCTACACCTTC. Translated: CASSLALAPGYGYTF.

This clone showed up just once. The J gene is TRBJ1-1, the V gene TRBV29-1; the D is unclear. CDR1 is SQVTM, CDR2 ANQGSEA, per germline. The ends were cut back, 5 bases at V and 1 base at J, with 11 bases in the middle. The CDR3 has 13 residues. The CDR3 DNA follows: TGCAGCGTTTTGGCCACGAGGAACACTGAAGCTTTCTTT. Encoded protein: CSVLATRNTEAFF.

This rearrangement joins TRBV5-1 to TRBJ2-7; weak D call: TRBD1 (6 bases). This CDR3 region has 15 residues. Germline CDR1 SGHRS, CDR2 YFSETQ. The germline V and J ends were trimmed by 2 bases and 0 bases, with 12 bases remaining between them. As DNA, the CDR3 is TGCGCCAGCAGCTTATCGGCAGGGGACTCCTACGAGCAGTACTTC. Protein: CASSLSAGDSYEQYF.

The rearrangement links TRBV6-1 to TRBJ1-3, with D possibly TRBD1 on 6 matching bases. V was clipped by 1 base and J by 4 bases, with 11 bases between them. CDR1 MNHNS and CDR2 SASEGT come from the germline V gene. The CDR3 extends over 15 amino acids. The chain's CDR3 is CASSEEGVGGNTIYF. The CDR3 bases are TGTGCCAGCAGTGAAGAGGGGGTGGGAGGAAACACCATATATTTT.

Points on this clone: This sequence may be a read error, since a much larger clone differs from it by one base. The sample holds other DNA sequences that translate to the same CDR3. The chain recombines TRBV5-1 with TRBJ1-5; possible D gene TRBD1, 6 bases. This CDR3 is 13 amino acids long. Germline lookup yields CDR1 SGHRS and CDR2 YFSETQ. Trimming cost V 2 bases and J 4 bases, with 7 bases left between them. The CDR3 coding sequence is TGCGCCAGCAGCTTAGGACAGAATCAGCCCCAGCATTTT. Translation gives CASSLGQNQPQHF.

The genes are TRBV2 and TRBJ2-7; either TRBD1 or TRBD2 may fit D (5 bases each). This CDR3 region has 12 residues. Germline CDR1 is SNHLY and CDR2 is FYNNEI. V was pared by 2 bases and J by 5 bases, with 7 bases between. CDR3 amino acids: CASSERGHEQYF. For the CDR3, the DNA is TGTGCCAGCAGTGAACGGGGCCACGAGCAGTACTTC.

The chain has TRBV18 and TRBJ1-3; maybe TRBD1 (6 bases). Trimming took 3 bases from V and 3 from J, leaving 12 bases between them. This CDR3 comprises 15 residues. Germline V gene sequence: CDR1 KGHSH, CDR2 LQKENI. CDR3 nucleotide sequence: TGTGCCAGCTCACCGGGGGGGGCCGGTGGAAACACCATATATTTT. Translated: CASSPGGAGGNTIYF.

CDR3 bases: TGTGCCACCAGCAGAGATTTAGCAGGAGGAAACACCATATATTTT. It specifies CATSRDLAGGNTIYF. V is TRBV15 and J is TRBJ1-3; no definite D call. With 0 bases removed from V and 4 bases from J, the gap between germline ends came to 10 bases. The CDR3 spans 15 residues. Germline CDR1 reads LNHNV; CDR2 reads YYDKDF (reference sequence).

This chain joins TRBV19 and TRBJ2-7; D perhaps matches TRBD2 (5 bases). Germline CDR1 and CDR2: LNHDA and SQIVND (reference sequence). Trimming removed 1 base from V and 4 bases from J, with 11 bases in between. The CDR3 extends over 14 amino acids. The CDR3 here is CASSIGGLGYEQYF. In DNA form, the CDR3 reads TGTGCCAGTAGTATAGGCGGGCTCGGATACGAGCAGTACTTC.

The sample holds one count of this clone. This chain joins TRBV10-2 and TRBJ2-3; possible D gene TRBD1, 6 bases. Trimming shortened V by 0 bases and J by 5 bases, and 18 bases separated the two germline ends. The CDR3 has 17 residues. Looked up from germline, CDR1 is WSHSY and CDR2 is SAAADI. CDR3 region: CASSESNRVFGGDTQYF. The CDR3 nucleotides read TGCGCCAGCAGTGAGTCAAACAGGGTCTTTGGGGGAGATACGCAGTATTTT.

V and J are TRBV29-1 and TRBJ1-3, with a weak D call TRBD1 (6 bases). The V gene lost 7 bases and the J gene lost 6 bases, with 19 bases spanning the gap. CDR1 is SQVTM, CDR2 ANQGSEA, per germline. The CDR3 is 14 residues long. In nucleotides, the CDR3 is TGCAGCGCATCGAGGGGGACTCGAGAAAACACCATATATTTT. This codes for CSASRGTRENTIYF.

V usage is TRBV5-1 and J usage is TRBJ1-1, with 7 bases matching TRBD1. CDR3 length: 16 residues. Germline V gene sequence: CDR1 SGHRS, CDR2 YFSETQ. V lost 4 bases to trimming and J lost 0 bases; unmatched junction nucleotides: 9. CDR3 bases: TGCGCCAGCAGCCGGACAGGCCCCGAGATGAACACTGAAGCTTTCTTT. Translated: CASSRTGPEMNTEAFF. Filled out from reference TRBV5-1 and TRBJ1-1, the complete variable domain reads KAGVTQTPRYLIKTRGQQVTLSCSPISGHRSVSWYQQTPGQGLQFLFEYFSETQRNKGNFPGRFSGRQFSNSRSEMNVSTLELGDSALYLCASSRTGPEMNTEAFFGQGTRLTVV.

V and J are TRBV27 and TRBJ1-6; TRBD1 aligns across 8 bases. J gave up 0 bases and V 1 base, and 8 bases lay outside the gene matches. CDR3 size: 19 residues. Looked up from germline, CDR1 is MNHEY and CDR2 is SMNVEV (reference sequence). The CDR3 coding sequence is TGTGCCAGCAGTTTATTTTTGGGACAGGCGAGCTCCTATAATTCACCCCTCCACTTT. It codes for CASSLFLGQASSYNSPLHF.